Given below is one T cell receptor beta chain in context. Its antigen is not identified. The data were obtained in a study of T-cell memory formation after mild COVID-19. V lost 2 bases, J lost 0 bases, and 8 bases lay in between. Germline CDR1 reads MNHEY; CDR2 reads SVGEGT. The CDR3 spans 15 residues. Findings and limits, study-wide: Largely, contracting CD4+ clones fell within CM and EM, and contracting CD8+ clones within EMRA.

Each CDR3 protein gets one entry after TCRdb re-called the 5' RACE reads with MiXCR. The table records 450,000 to 700,000 distinct CDR3 sequences, approximately 18% of them present only once. The sample consisted of PBMCs or a T cell subset sorted from them (not recorded which). This clonotype was sampled from an adult woman who had mild COVID-19 (a few samples of this study predate the infection). Cell type and time point are not known. V usage is TRBV6-2 or TRBV6-3 and J usage is TRBJ1-5; D unclear. The CDR3 DNA is TGTGCCAGCAGTTACACTCAGCATAGCAATCAGCCCCAGCATTTT. Translation: CASSYTQHSNQPQHF.